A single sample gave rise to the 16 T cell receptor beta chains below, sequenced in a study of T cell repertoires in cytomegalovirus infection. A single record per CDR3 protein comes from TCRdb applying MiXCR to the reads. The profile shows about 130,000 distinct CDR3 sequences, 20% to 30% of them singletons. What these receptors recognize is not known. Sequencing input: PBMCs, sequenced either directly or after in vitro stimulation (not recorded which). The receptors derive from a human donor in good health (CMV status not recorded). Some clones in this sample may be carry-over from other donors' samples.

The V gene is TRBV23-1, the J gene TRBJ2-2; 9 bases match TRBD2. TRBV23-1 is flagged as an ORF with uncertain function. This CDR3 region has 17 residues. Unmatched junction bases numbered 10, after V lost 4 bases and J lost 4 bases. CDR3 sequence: CASSLGRLAETTGELFF. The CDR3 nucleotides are TGCGCCAGCAGTCTAGGAAGACTAGCGGAGACCACCGGGGAGCTGTTTTTT.

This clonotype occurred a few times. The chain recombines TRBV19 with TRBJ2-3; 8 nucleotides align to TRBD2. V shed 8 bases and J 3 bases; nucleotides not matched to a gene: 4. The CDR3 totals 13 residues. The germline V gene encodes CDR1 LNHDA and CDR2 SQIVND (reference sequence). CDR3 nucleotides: TGTGCCAGTGAGGCGGGAGGAACAGATACGCAGTATTTT. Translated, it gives CASEAGGTDTQYF.

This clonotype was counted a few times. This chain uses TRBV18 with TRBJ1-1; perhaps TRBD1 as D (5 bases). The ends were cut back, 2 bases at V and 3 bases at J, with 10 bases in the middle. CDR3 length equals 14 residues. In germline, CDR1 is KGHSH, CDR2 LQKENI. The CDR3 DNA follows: TGTGCCAGCTCACCAGGGGCGGGGTACACTGAAGCTTTCTTT. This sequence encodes CASSPGAGYTEAFF.

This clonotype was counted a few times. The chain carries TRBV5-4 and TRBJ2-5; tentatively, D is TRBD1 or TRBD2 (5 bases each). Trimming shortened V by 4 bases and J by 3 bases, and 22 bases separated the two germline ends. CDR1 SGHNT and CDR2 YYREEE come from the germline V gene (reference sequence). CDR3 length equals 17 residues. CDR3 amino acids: CASSDPPGGGAKETQYF. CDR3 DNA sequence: TGTGCCAGCAGCGACCCGCCTGGGGGTGGGGCTAAAGAGACCCAGTACTTC.

The CDR3 reads CASSPGTSHNQPQHF. CDR3 coding DNA: TGTGCCAGTAGTCCCGGGACATCCCACAATCAGCCCCAGCATTTT. The chain is built from TRBV19 and TRBJ1-5; D may be TRBD1 (6 bases). Per germline, CDR1 LNHDA and CDR2 SQIVND (reference sequence). This CDR3 comprises 15 residues. V lost 5 bases and J lost 3, with 14 bases in between.

The CDR3 loop reads CASSPLERTYEQYF. The DNA for the CDR3 is TGTGCCAGCAGCCCCCTCGAGCGGACCTACGAGCAGTACTTC. The chain is built from TRBV4-2 and TRBJ2-7; possible D gene TRBD2, 5 bases. Per the germline V gene, CDR1 is LGHNA and CDR2 is YNFKEQ. The CDR3 is made up of 14 amino acids. Trimming shortened V by 4 bases and J by 2 bases, and 12 bases separated the two germline ends.

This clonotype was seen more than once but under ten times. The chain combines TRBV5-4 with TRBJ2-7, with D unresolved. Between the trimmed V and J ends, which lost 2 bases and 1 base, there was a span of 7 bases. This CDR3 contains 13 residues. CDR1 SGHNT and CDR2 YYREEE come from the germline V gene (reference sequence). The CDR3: CASSLAGSYEQYF. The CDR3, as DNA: TGTGCCAGCAGCTTAGCAGGTTCCTACGAGCAGTACTTC.

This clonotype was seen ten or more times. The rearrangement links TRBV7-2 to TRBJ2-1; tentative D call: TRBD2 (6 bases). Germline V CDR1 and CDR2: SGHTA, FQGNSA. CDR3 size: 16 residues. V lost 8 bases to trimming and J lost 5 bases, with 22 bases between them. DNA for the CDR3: TGTGCCAGCGGGCCGTTCCTCTCCGGGGGACACAATGAGCAGTTCTTC. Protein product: CASGPFLSGGHNEQFF.

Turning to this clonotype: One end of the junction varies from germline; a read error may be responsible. The CDR3 loop is CASSFSGLENF. The CDR3 bases are TGTGCCAGCAGCTTTTCGGGACTAGAAAACTTC. The V gene is TRBV6-5, the J gene TRBJ2-5; 8 nucleotides match TRBD2. The CDR3 totals 11 residues. Germline CDR1 MNHEY, CDR2 SVGAGI.

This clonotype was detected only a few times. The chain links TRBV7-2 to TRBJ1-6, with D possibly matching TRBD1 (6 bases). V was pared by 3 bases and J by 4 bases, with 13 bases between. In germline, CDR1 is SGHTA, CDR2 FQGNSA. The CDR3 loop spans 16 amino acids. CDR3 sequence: CASSFPQGLYNSPLHF. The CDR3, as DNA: TGTGCCAGCAGCTTTCCACAGGGCTTATATAATTCACCCCTCCACTTT.

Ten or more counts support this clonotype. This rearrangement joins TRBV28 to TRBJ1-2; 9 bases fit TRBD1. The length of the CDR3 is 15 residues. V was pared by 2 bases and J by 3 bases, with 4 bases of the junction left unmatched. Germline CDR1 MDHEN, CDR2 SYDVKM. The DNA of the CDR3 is TGTGCCAGCAGTTTACCCCGACAGGGGGACTATGGCTACACCTTC. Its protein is CASSLPRQGDYGYTF.

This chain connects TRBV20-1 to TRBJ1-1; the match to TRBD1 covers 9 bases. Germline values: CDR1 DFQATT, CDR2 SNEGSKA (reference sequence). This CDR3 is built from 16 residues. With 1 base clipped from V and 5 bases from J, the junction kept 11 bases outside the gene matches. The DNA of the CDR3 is TGCAGTGCTAGAGCCGGTCAACAGGGGGCGAGGACTGAAGCTTTCTTT. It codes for CSARAGQQGARTEAFF.

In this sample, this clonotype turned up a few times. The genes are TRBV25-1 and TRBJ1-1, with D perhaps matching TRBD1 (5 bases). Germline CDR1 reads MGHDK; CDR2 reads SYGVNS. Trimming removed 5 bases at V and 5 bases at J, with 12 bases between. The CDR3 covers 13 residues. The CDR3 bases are TGTGCCAGCAGTTGGGGGGGAGCGACTGAAGCTTTCTTT. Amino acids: CASSWGGATEAFF.

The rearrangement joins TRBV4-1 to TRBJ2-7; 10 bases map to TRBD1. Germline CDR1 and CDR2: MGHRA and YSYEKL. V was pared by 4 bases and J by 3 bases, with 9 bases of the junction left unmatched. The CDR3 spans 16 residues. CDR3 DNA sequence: TGCGCCAGCAGCCCGGGTTATGGGACAGGGGACTACGAGCAGTACTTC. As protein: CASSPGYGTGDYEQYF.

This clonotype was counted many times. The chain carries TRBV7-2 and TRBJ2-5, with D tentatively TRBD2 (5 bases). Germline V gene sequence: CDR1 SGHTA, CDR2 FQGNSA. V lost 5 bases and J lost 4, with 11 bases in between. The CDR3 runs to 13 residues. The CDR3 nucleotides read TGTGCCAGCAGCCCTGGGCGGGTAGAGACCCAGTACTTC. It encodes CASSPGRVETQYF.

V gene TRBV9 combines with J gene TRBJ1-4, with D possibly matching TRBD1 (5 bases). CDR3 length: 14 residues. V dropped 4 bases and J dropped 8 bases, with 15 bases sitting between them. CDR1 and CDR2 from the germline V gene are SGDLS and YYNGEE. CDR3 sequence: CASSPHGGSEKLFF. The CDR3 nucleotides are TGTGCCAGCAGCCCCCACGGGGGGAGCGAAAAACTGTTTTTT.